Below, one TCR beta chain is given with its context. The antigen is unknown. The CDR3 runs to 14 residues. Germline loops: CDR1 SGHDT, CDR2 YYEEEE. This specimen belongs to a study of human CD8 memory T cell subsets. Study-level findings and limits: The beta chain was the only T cell receptor chain that the study sequenced.

A UMI-labeled 5' RACE approach was the method that produced the TCR beta libraries. TCRdb re-called the 5' RACE reads and shows each CDR3 protein once, DNA omitted. Here the sample table reports roughly 10,000 distinct CDR3 sequences. What supplied the PBMC was buffy coats of healthy donors. The chain has TRBV5-6 and TRBJ2-3. Material for sequencing was CD8+ T cells from PBMCs. This receptor was obtained from a human donor in good health. CDR3 region: CASSSGLEPDTQYF.